This T cell receptor (beta chain) emerged from a study of tumour-infiltrating T cells in Burkitt lymphoma (dated by TCRdb to about 2020). Background on the whole study: All epidemiological subtypes of Burkitt lymphoma were represented among the approximately 85 patients who made up the cohort. TCR repertoire data were compared against clinical outcome, and productive clonality predicted overall survival and progression-free survival independently of established prognostic factors such as age at diagnosis. Overall study results and their limits: Numerous Burkitt lymphoma patients were found to share several public clonotypes, a finding suggesting shared tumour neoantigen selection that is absent from diffuse large B-cell lymphoma.

As concerns this clone: Its antigen remains undetermined. No qualities accompany the bases; no much larger clone lies one base away.

The V end loses 3 bases and the J end loses 4 bases, and a stretch of 12 bases separates them. The CDR3 has 14 amino acids, counting the end cysteine and phenylalanine. Of the read, only the CDR3 DNA is kept; its 42 bases are in frame from base 1. For CDR1 and CDR2, the germline V gene (reference sequence) lists LNHDA and SQIVND. The library was produced with the immunoSEQ multiplex PCR assay. TCRdb took over this immuneACCESS table, retaining in-frame rearrangements with V and J assigned. Such tables are incomplete; in checked studies, under half of the missing clones stem from an unresolved V gene, and the remainder is unexplained. The sample yields around 46,000 clones; more than 25% were counted once. The ten largest clones take up around 2.9% of the sample.

The sequenced material came from tumor tissue. This receptor was identified in a human donor with Burkitt lymphoma. Here the chain combines TRBV19 and TRBJ1-2; the D gene is unclear. The CDR3 protein: CASSMEGEGYGYTF. The bases are TGTGCCAGTAGTATGGAGGGAGAGGGCTATGGCTACACCTTC.